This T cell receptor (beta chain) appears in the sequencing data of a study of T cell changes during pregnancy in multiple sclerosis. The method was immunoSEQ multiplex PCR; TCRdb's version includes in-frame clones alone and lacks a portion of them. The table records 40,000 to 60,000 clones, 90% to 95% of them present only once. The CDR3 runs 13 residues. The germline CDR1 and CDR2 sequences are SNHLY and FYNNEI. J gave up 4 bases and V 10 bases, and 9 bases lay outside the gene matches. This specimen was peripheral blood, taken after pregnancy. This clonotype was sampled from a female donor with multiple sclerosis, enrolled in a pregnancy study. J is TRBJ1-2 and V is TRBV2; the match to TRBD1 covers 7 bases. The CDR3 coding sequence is TGTGCCATCACCGGGACAGTGGGCTATGGCTACACCTTC. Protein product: CAITGTVGYGYTF.